This TCR beta chain was recovered during a study of blood T cell repertoires in COVID-19 (dated by TCRdb to between 2020 and 2021). Study-level background: Samples covering the acute and convalescent phases of COVID-19 were provided by collaborators in the United States, Italy and Spain. The material from the prospective study consisted of cDNA or gDNA derived from T cells, B-cell-depleted T cells, or PBMCs. Deeply sampled blood TCRbeta repertoires from subjects exposed to, actively infected with, or recovered from COVID-19 were included in the dataset. A freely available public database, intended as a resource for researchers studying the immune response to SARS-CoV-2, is where the repertoires were released. Samples came from the ongoing ImmuneRACE study (first 160 participants) plus 1,254 subjects from 6 global collaborators. A de-identified subject ID, COVID-19 status, age in years and sex were almost always included in the sample metadata. Where available, HLA class I and class II types were taken from metadata supplied by the sample provider and were not determined by assay-based typing.

General findings and caveats noted by the study authors: Clinical and demographic metadata were provided uncurated, with the amount varying by source and participant.

The collaborating institutions used their own protocols to collect whole blood in K2EDTA tubes. For TCRbeta analysis, collaborators shipped samples in one of three forms: frozen whole blood, isolated PBMCs, or DNA extracted from either of those sample types. Worth noting for this clone: The antigen it recognizes is unknown. No qualities accompany the bases; no much larger clone lies one base away.

The immunoSEQ Assay, a bias-controlled multiplex PCR, was used to amplify TCRbeta CDR3 regions from genomic DNA. As for the authors' bioinformatics: Nucleated cell counts per sample were estimated from amplification of reference gene primers within the assay. Sequence reads were collapsed and filtered to measure the absolute abundance of every unique TCRbeta CDR3 rearrangement. For each sample, productive Simpson clonality was calculated by taking the square root of Simpson's diversity index across productive rearrangements. TCRdb retrieved this table from immuneACCESS and kept in-frame rearrangements only. Not all clones are present; in checked studies, unresolved V genes account for under half, and no reason is known for the remainder. V and J calls and clone size follow that table, whereas D and trimming were derived from the DNA. This sample holds about 280,000 clones; roughly 90% were observed only once. About 3% of the sample goes to the ten largest clones.

Via the germline V gene (reference sequence), CDR1 is LNHDA and CDR2 SQIVND. Including cysteine and phenylalanine, the CDR3 has 11 amino acids. The CDR3 DNA has 33 bases and is translated from base 1. The source of this sequence is a woman aged 25 to 45 with active or convalescent COVID-19. The sequence is built from TRBV19 and TRBJ1-1; TRBD1 could be the D gene, as 6 bases match. The sequencing sample was made of peripheral blood. Read as DNA, the sequence is TGTGGGAGCAGGGGAGGGACTGAAGCTTTCTTT. Its protein product is CGSRGGTEAFF.